Reported below is one T cell receptor (beta chain). Its antigen remains unidentified. This clone may be a read error of a much larger clone one base away. The time point tag for this specimen amounts to: newly diagnosed GD, antithyroid drugs for less than 3 months. RNA was extracted from PBMCs in TRIzol for both TCR sequencing and RNA sequencing. The diagnosis of Graves' disease was made according to American Thyroid Association guidelines. Patients for the study were recruited at an endocrinology department in Xi'an, China. Each patient gave around 9 milliliters of peripheral blood, collected in an EDTA anticoagulant tube. Ficoll Paque Plus density gradient separation was used to isolate PBMCs, and no further T cell sorting was performed. An Agilent 2100 Bioanalyzer and agarose gel were used to check RNA quality, and a NanoDrop 2000 was used to measure RNA concentration. This sample was included in a study of regulatory T cells in long-lasting Graves disease (dated by TCRdb to the early 2020s). About the study as a whole: Antithyroid drugs had been taken for less than 3 months by newly diagnosed Graves' disease patients. Patients with persistent Graves' disease were compared with patients with newly diagnosed Graves' disease using TCR sequencing and RNA sequencing of peripheral blood. The study was registered as a clinical trial and conducted in China. A total of approximately 35 samples underwent TCR sequencing: about 13 from persistent and about 20 from newly diagnosed Graves' disease patients. General conclusions and limits of the study: More public clonotypes were shared among persistent patients (under 3,000) than among newly diagnosed patients (over 900). The small sample size was acknowledged by the authors as a limitation that may reduce accuracy. Only the TCR beta chain was sequenced and analyzed. Lower TCR Shannon entropy and fewer highly expanded clones were observed in persistent Graves' disease patients than in newly diagnosed patients, which suggested clonal expansion. Peripheral blood alone was examined, since thyroid tissue, which constituted the primary lesion, could not be accessed. TRBV28, TRBJ1-2 and TRBJ2-5 were preferentially used in persistent disease, while TRBV20-1 and TRBJ2-1 were favored in newly diagnosed disease.

Libraries were constructed by multiplex PCR. TCRdb records Illumina HiSeq 4000 as the sequencer. CDR3 regions were amplified by Arm-PCR with iRepertoire HTBI primers to construct TCR beta libraries. Gel purification was performed on PCR products prior to sequencing. The authors processed their data as follows. A total of roughly 58 TRBV and 14 TRBJ segments were identified across samples and were used for gene usage analysis of CDR3 amino acid clonotypes. Filtered high-quality paired reads were merged into contigs using COPE and FqMerger. BLAST was used to align contigs to IMGT TRBV, TRBD and TRBJ reference genes, with CDR3 defined following IMGT. Any clonotype with a frequency above 0.1% was counted as a highly expanded clone. Shannon entropy was used to measure repertoire diversity, and the Gini coefficient was used to measure V-J evenness. A clonotype was considered public if more than one individual shared it. Starting from the raw public reads, TCRdb applied fastp trimming at Q25, assembled clones with MiXCR and retained in-frame beta chains. Each entry is one CDR3 protein sequence, shown with its most common DNA and genes. For this entry, the V and J calls and clone size follow TCRdb and not the study's own pipeline. For this sample the table gives about 450,000 distinct CDR3 sequences, of which 15% to 20% were detected only once. About 10% of the sample is held by the ten biggest clonotypes.

Counted from cysteine to phenylalanine, this CDR3 has 14 amino acids. The entry retains the CDR3 DNA only, 42 bases that are in frame from base 1. The CDR1 and CDR2 encoded by the germline V gene are SNHLY and FYNNEI. The same data also went into a second study, on T cells in Graves' hyperthyroidism and ophthalmopathy. The second study's authors report: A patient counted as having stable Graves' hyperthyroidism if no progression to ophthalmopathy occurred over 18 months of follow-up. Hyperthyroidism patients were newly diagnosed, had a disease duration of under 2 months, and were aged 18 to 65 years. The study excluded patients with uncontrolled infections, other autoimmune diseases, pregnancy or lactation. Diagnoses were established on the basis of clinical symptoms, serum thyroxine and TRAb, thyroid ultrasound, and orbital computed tomography. The TCR CDR3 was subjected to a first round of RT-PCR using the HTBI primer set and the Qiagen OneStep RT-PCR kit. Most expanded thyroid clonotypes (frequency above 0.001) were also detected in blood, suggesting blood repertoires may reflect thyroid immune responses. Ophthalmopathy was separated from stable hyperthyroidism by a 13 V-J signature model, with approximately 86% sensitivity and approximately 81% specificity obtained in cross-validation and 80%/75% obtained in testing. In validation, progression to ophthalmopathy was predicted by the model with 70.59% sensitivity and 72% to 85% specificity, a median of approximately 7.1 months before onset. A discovery cohort of approximately 97 patients, approximately 45 with Graves' ophthalmopathy and roughly 59 with stable Graves' hyperthyroidism, was used to find distinguishing TCR V-J signatures. Prospective prediction of ophthalmopathy was tested in an independent validation cohort of fewer than 20 hyperthyroidism patients and 15 to 17 patients who later progressed to ophthalmopathy. The roughly 100 discovery patients were randomly split 7:3 into training and test sets. In addition, the study compared T-cell repertoires in thyroid tissue and in blood from five to seven Graves' hyperthyroidism patients. After sampling, hyperthyroidism patients received methimazole starting at 30 mg daily, and ophthalmopathy patients received high-dose intravenous methylprednisolone. Libraries were constructed in a second round of multiplex PCR, after which size selection and purification were carried out. Libraries were sequenced paired-end with 100 bp reads on an Illumina HiSeq2000. Raw data were processed with SOAPnuke, discarding reads with adapters, uncalled bases, mean Phred below 15, or no exact constant-primer or identifier match. High-quality paired reads were merged with COPE v1.2.5, and unique nucleotide sequences were defined as clonotypes. Clonotypes were aligned to IMGT TRBV, TRBD and TRBJ reference segments using MiTCR v1.1. The analysis was restricted to V-J combinations with a frequency above 0.0001, which together covered 99.2% of the repertoires. A TCS score was defined as the ratio of F50 (clonal expansion) to E x V (chaos), with BLOSUM62-based TCRdist applied between CDR3 peptides within each V-J. Welch's t-statistics and random forest reduced roughly 540 V-J features to some 14, which were used in a naive Bayes classifier (R e1071). Sample size was not statistically predetermined, and blinding of investigators to group allocation was not performed. According to the paper, TCR Vbeta CDR3 sequencing was carried out on 135 peripheral blood samples, which came from under 50 ophthalmopathy, 80 or so hyperthyroidism and approximately 17 progressor patients.

The source material was peripheral blood mononuclear cells (PBMCs), sampled at new diagnosis, from a patient treated with antithyroid drugs. Rearrangement joined TRBV2 to TRBJ2-2, and TRBD1 may be the D gene, going by 6 matching bases. The sequence was collected from a woman under 40 with Graves disease. Donor details come from another sample of the same person, matched by shared clones. The nucleotide sequence reads TGTGTCAGCCTCCAGGGGCTAGGGACCGGGGAGCTGTTTTTT. Its amino acids are CVSLQGLGTGELFF.